Presented here are 23 T cell receptor beta chains from one specimen sequenced in a study of shared clonotypes between healthy human individuals. Generated by immunoSEQ multiplex PCR, the TCRdb table keeps only in-frame clones and is missing some. The sample records hundreds of thousands of clones, around 96% being singletons. CD45RO negativity and positive selection for CCR7 defined naive CD8 cells, a population that excluded terminally differentiated effector memory CD45RA+ cells. The source material was naive CD8+ T cells sorted from blood. The origin of the receptors is a woman in her thirties in good health.

The chain carries TRBV7-9 and TRBJ1-1, with unresolved D. Germline-derived CDR1 and CDR2 are SEHNR and FQNEAQ (reference sequence). The CDR3 is made up of 14 amino acids. Trimming left V 5 bases short and J 0 bases short, with 10 bases between. In DNA form, the CDR3 reads TGTGCCAGCAGCGCGGGAGGGTTGAACACTGAAGCTTTCTTT. Translated: CASSAGGLNTEAFF.

The chain is built from TRBV28 and TRBJ1-3; the D is unclear. Germline assignment: CDR1 MDHEN and CDR2 SYDVKM. V was shortened by 5 bases and J by 3 bases, with 14 bases between the two germline ends. CDR3 length: 15 residues. CDR3 coding DNA: TGTGCCAGCAGTAGTCACCGATCGGGTGGAAACACCATATATTTT. It specifies CASSSHRSGGNTIYF.

The chain joins TRBV21-1 to TRBJ2-3; TRBD2 is the table's D call, not checked against the DNA. TRBV21-1 is noted as a pseudogene. The CDR3 covers 17 residues. The CDR3: CASSKEFLLRRAGMQYF. The DNA of the CDR3 is TGTGCCAGCAGCAAGGAGTTTCTACTCCGACGGGCGGGTATGCAGTATTTT.

The V call is TRBV7-7, the J call TRBJ2-5, with a tentative D call TRBD2 (6 bases). Trimming took off 4 bases at V and 1 base at J, with 10 bases between the two ends. The CDR3 extends over 14 amino acids. The germline gives CDR1 SSHAT, CDR2 FNYEAQ (reference sequence). Here the CDR3 reads CASSSRDFQETQYF. CDR3 in DNA: TGTGCCAGCAGCTCACGGGACTTCCAAGAGACCCAGTACTTC.

V and J are TRBV7-6 and TRBJ2-3; 7 positions agree with TRBD1. The CDR3 is 15 residues long. Germline V gene sequence: CDR1 SGHVS, CDR2 FNYEAQ. V shed 1 base and J 2 bases; nucleotides not matched to a gene: 3. The CDR3 DNA is TGTGCCAGCAGCTTAGTAGGGACAGACACAGATACGCAGTATTTT. It specifies CASSLVGTDTDTQYF.

The rearrangement joins TRBV5-1 to TRBJ1-1; D unclear. V lost 4 bases and J lost 0, with 10 bases in between. CDR3 size: 14 residues. Germline CDR1 SGHRS, CDR2 YFSETQ. CDR3 nucleotides: TGCGCCAGCAGCCCGTTGATTATGAACACTGAAGCTTTCTTT. It specifies CASSPLIMNTEAFF.

J is TRBJ2-1 and V is TRBV19; 7 bases fit TRBD1. V lost 5 bases and J lost 8; bases outside the gene matches: 3. The CDR3 loop spans 12 amino acids. Germline V gives CDR1 LNHDA, CDR2 SQIVND (reference sequence). CDR3 residues: CASSPDRDEQFF. The DNA for the CDR3 is TGTGCCAGTAGTCCCGACAGGGATGAGCAGTTCTTC.

V usage is TRBV27 and J usage is TRBJ2-1; 7 bases agree with TRBD2. Germline V gene sequence: CDR1 MNHEY, CDR2 SMNVEV (reference sequence). Trimming removed 6 bases from V and 6 bases from J; junction bases left unmatched: 8. This CDR3 spans 14 amino acids. Here the CDR3 DNA reads TGTGCCAGCAGCCGCGGGCGGGAGTCCAATGAGCAGTTCTTC. Protein sequence: CASSRGRESNEQFF.

On this clone: The sample holds other DNA sequences that translate to the same CDR3. The V call is TRBV9, the J call TRBJ2-1, with TRBD2 matching 13 bases. Trimming took 0 bases from V and 10 from J; bases not matched to a gene: 4. CDR3 size: 15 residues. Germline-derived CDR1 and CDR2 are SGDLS and YYNGEE. CDR3 loop: CASSVGGTSGDEQFF. CDR3 nucleotide sequence: TGTGCCAGCAGCGTAGGCGGGACTAGCGGGGACGAGCAGTTCTTC.

J is TRBJ2-7 and V is TRBV9; D unclear. With 2 bases removed from V and 1 base from J, the gap between germline ends came to 10 bases. From germline, CDR1 is SGDLS and CDR2 YYNGEE. The CDR3 loop spans 14 amino acids. CDR3 sequence (DNA): TGTGCCAGCAGCGTTAACCGCCATTCCTACGAGCAGTACTTC. It yields the protein CASSVNRHSYEQYF.

This chain joins TRBV28 and TRBJ2-1; the D call may be TRBD1 or TRBD2 (5 bases each). Trimming pared 6 bases from V and 3 bases from J, leaving 18 bases between. CDR1 MDHEN and CDR2 SYDVKM come from the germline V gene. The CDR3 extends over 16 amino acids. CDR3 nucleotides: TGTGCCAGCAGGACCTTTTTGGGGGACGTCTACAATGAGCAGTTCTTC. Translating it yields CASRTFLGDVYNEQFF.

This clone was counted a single time. The chain carries TRBV5-5 and TRBJ2-7; 13 bases agree with TRBD2. The CDR3 loop spans 15 amino acids. Germline loops: CDR1 SGHKS, CDR2 YYEKEE (reference sequence). Trimming took 3 bases from V and 5 from J; bases not matched to a gene: 5. CDR3 residues: CASSSTSGRGDEQYF. CDR3 nucleotide sequence: TGTGCCAGCAGCTCAACTAGCGGGAGGGGGGACGAGCAGTACTTC.

Comment on this clone: This specimen includes other DNA sequences encoding the same CDR3. The genes are TRBV28 and TRBJ1-1, with D perhaps TRBD1 (5 bases). Looked up from germline, CDR1 is MDHEN and CDR2 is SYDVKM. V was pared by 2 bases and J by 0 bases, with 10 bases between. The CDR3 spans 15 residues. The CDR3 sequence: CASSLLQGLNTEAFF. DNA for the CDR3: TGTGCCAGCAGTTTACTCCAGGGTCTGAACACTGAAGCTTTCTTT.

For this clone: Other DNA sequences in this specimen translate into the identical CDR3. V usage is TRBV5-1 and J usage is TRBJ2-7; a possible D gene is TRBD2 (6 bases). The CDR3 covers 13 residues. CDR1 is SGHRS, CDR2 YFSETQ, per germline. Between the trimmed V and J ends, which lost 5 bases and 0 bases, there was a span of 9 bases. In DNA, the CDR3 is TGCGCCAGCAGGTACGGGGGCTCCTACGAGCAGTACTTC. This translates into CASRYGGSYEQYF. Full variable domain (remainder filled in from reference TRBV5-1 and TRBJ2-7): KAGVTQTPRYLIKTRGQQVTLSCSPISGHRSVSWYQQTPGQGLQFLFEYFSETQRNKGNFPGRFSGRQFSNSRSEMNVSTLELGDSALYLCASRYGGSYEQYFGPGTRLTVT.

The chain links TRBV7-9 to TRBJ2-5, with 8 bases matching TRBD1. With the DNA end fitting TRBJ2-7 better, the J assignment may be wrong. Germline CDR1 is SEHNR and CDR2 is FQNEAQ (reference sequence). This CDR3 region has 15 residues. The CDR3 region is CASSDYLDREYEQYF. CDR3 DNA: TGTGCCAGCAGCGACTACCTGGACAGGGAATACGAGCAGTACTTC.

The rearrangement joins TRBV29-1 to TRBJ2-7; no firm D call. Germline lookup yields CDR1 SQVTM and CDR2 ANQGSEA. This CDR3 is 13 amino acids long. Trimming left V 0 bases short and J 4 bases short, with 10 bases between. The CDR3 nucleotides are TGCAGCGTTGAAGAGGATAGAACTTACGAGCAGTACTTC. This codes for CSVEEDRTYEQYF.

This chain uses TRBV19 with TRBJ1-5, with D perhaps TRBD1 (5 bases). V gave up 5 bases and J gave up 4 bases, with 9 bases separating them. The CDR3 is made up of 13 amino acids. CDR1 is LNHDA and CDR2 is SQIVND in the germline V gene (reference sequence). CDR3 in DNA: TGTGCCAGTAGTCCTCCAGGGAATCAGCCCCAGCATTTT. Protein product: CASSPPGNQPQHF.

CDR3 coding DNA: TGCGCCAGCAGCCAAGAAGGGGGTAGCGGTTACACGCAGTATTTT. Protein: CASSQEGGSGYTQYF. The V gene is TRBV4-1, the J gene TRBJ2-3; D assignment may be TRBD1 or TRBD2 (6 bases each). Germline V CDR1 and CDR2: MGHRA, YSYEKL. The CDR3 is 15 residues long. The germline V and J ends were trimmed by 0 bases and 9 bases, with 16 bases remaining between them.

This chain uses TRBV5-1 with TRBJ2-7; 8 nucleotides match TRBD1. Germline V gene sequence: CDR1 SGHRS, CDR2 YFSETQ. The CDR3 spans 14 residues. V lost 9 bases, J lost 2 bases, and 10 bases stayed unmatched. The CDR3 nucleotides are TGCGCCACCACCCCAGGGACAGGACCCTACGAGCAGTACTTC. The encoded protein is CATTPGTGPYEQYF.

The J gene is TRBJ2-5, the V gene TRBV15; D is undetermined. Gene TRBJ2-7 matches the end of the DNA better, so the J call may be wrong. The CDR3 has 12 amino acids. Looked up from germline, CDR1 is LNHNV and CDR2 is YYDKDF (reference sequence). CDR3 sequence (DNA): TGTGCCACCAGCAGAGATAAACACGAGCAGTACTTC. This codes for CATSRDKHEQYF.

This chain links TRBV18 with TRBJ2-2; a possible D gene is TRBD2 (6 bases). CDR1 KGHSH and CDR2 LQKENI come from the germline V gene. With 10 bases removed from V and 1 base from J, the gap between germline ends came to 16 bases. The CDR3 has 15 amino acids. The CDR3, as DNA: TGTGCCATCCGAGGGAGAGCGGGGAACACCGGGGAGCTGTTTTTT. Translating it yields CAIRGRAGNTGELFF. Full variable domain (remainder filled in from reference TRBV18 and TRBJ2-2): NAGVMQNPRHLVRRRGQEARLRCSPMKGHSHVYWYRQLPEEGLKFMVYLQKENIIDESGMPKERFSAEFPKEGPSILRIQQVVRGDSAAYFCAIRGRAGNTGELFFGEGSRLTVL.

CDR3 protein: CASNPKTSVSQTQYF. The CDR3 nucleotides are TGTGCCAGTAATCCGAAGACTAGCGTTTCTCAGACCCAGTACTTC. The chain carries TRBV19 and TRBJ2-5; 8 bases are a match to TRBD2. The CDR3 totals 15 residues. The V gene's germline CDR1 is LNHDA and CDR2 SQIVND (reference sequence). V lost 7 bases and J lost 6; bases outside the gene matches: 13.

This chain joins TRBV11-2 and TRBJ2-5; D gene ambiguous. The length of the CDR3 is 16 residues. Looked up from germline, CDR1 is SGHAT and CDR2 is FQNNGV. Deletions cut 2 bases from V and 11 bases from J, with 24 bases between. The CDR3: CASSLLDPGPPREQYF. CDR3 bases: TGTGCCAGCAGCTTACTGGACCCGGGTCCGCCTCGAGAGCAGTACTTC.